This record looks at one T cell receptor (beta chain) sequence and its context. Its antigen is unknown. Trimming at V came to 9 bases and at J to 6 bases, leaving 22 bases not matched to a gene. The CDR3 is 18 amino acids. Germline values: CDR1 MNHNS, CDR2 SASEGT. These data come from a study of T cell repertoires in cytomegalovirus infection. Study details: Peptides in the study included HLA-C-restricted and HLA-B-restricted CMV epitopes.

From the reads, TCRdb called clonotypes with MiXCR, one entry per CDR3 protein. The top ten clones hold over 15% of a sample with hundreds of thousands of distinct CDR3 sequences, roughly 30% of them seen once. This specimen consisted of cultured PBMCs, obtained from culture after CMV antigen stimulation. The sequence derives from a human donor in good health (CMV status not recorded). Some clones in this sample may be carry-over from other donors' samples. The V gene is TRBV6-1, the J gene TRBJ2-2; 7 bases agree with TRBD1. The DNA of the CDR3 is TGTGCCAGTCGTTTCGACAGGGCGAAGGAGGTATTCCCCGGGGAGCTGTTTTTT. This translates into CASRFDRAKEVFPGELFF.